The 25 T cell receptor beta chains reported below all come from one sample, sequenced in a study of blood T cell repertoires in COVID-19. Profiled with immunoSEQ multiplex PCR; TCRdb holds only in-frame clones, not every one. The table includes about 240,000 clones, just under 85% detected once. Specimen: peripheral blood. The origin of the receptors is a woman aged 55-75 years with active or convalescent COVID-19.

This chain links TRBV24-1 with TRBJ1-2, with 10 bases lining up with TRBD1. Trimming cost V 3 bases and J 7 bases; bases outside gene matches: 7. CDR3 length: 15 residues. In germline, CDR1 is KGHDR, CDR2 SFDVKD. DNA of the CDR3: TGTGCCACCAGTGATGCTCCGGACAGGGGGTCTGGCTACACCTTC. Amino acid sequence: CATSDAPDRGSGYTF.

The chain links TRBV28 to TRBJ2-3; TRBD2 is a possible D gene (7 bases). Trimming took off 4 bases at V and 3 bases at J, with 11 bases between the two ends. The CDR3 covers 14 residues. The germline gives CDR1 MDHEN, CDR2 SYDVKM. The CDR3 bases are TGTGCCAGCAGTTCCGCGGGGGCGACAGATACGCAGTATTTT. Its protein product is CASSSAGATDTQYF.

The chain has TRBV27 and TRBJ1-1; TRBD1 matches at 8 bases. Germline-derived CDR1 and CDR2 are MNHEY and SMNVEV (reference sequence). CDR3 size: 13 residues. Trimming cost V 3 bases and J 4 bases; bases outside gene matches: 1. CDR3 in amino acids: CASSFGTGTEAFF. CDR3 nucleotide sequence: TGTGCCAGCAGTTTCGGGACAGGCACTGAAGCTTTCTTT.

V usage is TRBV11-2 and J usage is TRBJ2-3; TRBD2 aligns across 13 bases. Per the germline V gene, CDR1 is SGHAT and CDR2 is FQNNGV. The V and J ends lost 5 bases and 6 bases, in that order; junction bases with no gene match: 11. The CDR3 consists of 17 residues. The CDR3 loop is CASSNQLAGGPGDTQYF. The CDR3, as DNA: TGTGCCAGCAGCAATCAACTAGCGGGGGGGCCGGGGGATACGCAGTATTTT.

The rearrangement links TRBV30 to TRBJ2-7, with D possibly being TRBD2 (5 bases). This CDR3 has 11 residues. Germline V gene sequence: CDR1 GTSNPN, CDR2 SVGIG (reference sequence). With 4 bases removed from V and 7 bases from J, the gap between germline ends came to 11 bases. The CDR3 here is CAWTTGGEQYF. The CDR3 DNA reads as TGTGCCTGGACTACGGGCGGGGAGCAGTACTTC.

The chain employs TRBV29-1 and TRBJ1-2, with a possible D match to TRBD1 (6 bases). The germline V gene has CDR1 SQVTM and CDR2 ANQGSEA. This CDR3 is built from 14 residues. The germline V and J ends were trimmed by 0 bases and 7 bases, with 15 bases remaining between them. This CDR3 reads CSVEDQGSMGGYTF. The CDR3 bases are TGCAGCGTTGAAGATCAGGGGTCGATGGGTGGCTACACCTTC.

This chain joins TRBV2 and TRBJ2-5; possibly TRBD1 for D (6 bases). Deletions cut 3 bases from V and 1 base from J, with 6 bases between. The CDR3 runs 13 residues. Germline values: CDR1 SNHLY, CDR2 FYNNEI. The CDR3 loop reads CASSEDSQETQYF. The CDR3 DNA reads TGTGCCAGCAGTGAGGACAGCCAAGAGACCCAGTACTTC.

This clone appeared many times. The chain recombines TRBV4-2 with TRBJ1-3, with D maybe TRBD1 (5 bases). Trimming removed 0 bases from V and 0 bases from J, with 9 bases in between. There are 16 residues in the CDR3. CDR1 and CDR2 from the germline V gene are LGHNA and YNFKEQ. CDR3 sequence reads: CASSQDTGVSGNTIYF. The CDR3, as DNA: TGTGCCAGCAGCCAAGATACGGGGGTCTCTGGAAACACCATATATTTT.

The CDR3 here is CASSPGTGGSYEQYV. CDR3 nucleotide sequence: TGTGCCAGCAGCCCCGGGACAGGGGGATCCTACGAGCAGTACGTC. The V gene is TRBV3-1 (or the pseudogene TRBV3-2), the J gene TRBJ2-7; 11 bases align to TRBD1. The germline gives CDR1 LGHDT, CDR2 YNNKEL (reference sequence). V was clipped by 4 bases and J by 1 base; unmatched bases: 3. This CDR3 has 15 residues.

The V gene is TRBV11-3, the J gene TRBJ2-3; 14 bases are shared with TRBD2. The CDR3 covers 17 residues. The V segment lost 5 bases and the J segment 3 bases; nucleotides outside the gene matches: 7. Germline CDR1 SGHNT, CDR2 YENEEA. CDR3: CASSVGLAGENTDTQYF. Here the CDR3 DNA reads TGTGCCAGCAGCGTGGGACTAGCGGGAGAGAATACAGATACGCAGTATTTT.

This chain connects TRBV28 to TRBJ2-7; weak D call: TRBD1 (6 bases). The V gene's germline CDR1 is MDHEN and CDR2 SYDVKM. The CDR3 extends over 12 amino acids. Trimming shortened V by 6 bases and J by 5 bases, and 11 bases separated the two germline ends. CDR3 bases: TGTGCCAGCAGCGTGCCAGGGGACGAGCAGTACGTC. Translated, it gives CASSVPGDEQYV.

V usage is TRBV29-1 and J usage is TRBJ2-6; a possible D gene is TRBD2 (6 bases). The CDR3 has 15 residues. Germline-derived CDR1 and CDR2 are SQVTM and ANQGSEA. Trimming cost V 0 bases and J 4 bases, with 10 bases left between them. CDR3 nucleotides: TGCAGCGTTGAAGAAGGGGAGGCCGGGGCCAACGTCCTGACTTTC. Protein: CSVEEGEAGANVLTF.

The V and J genes are TRBV6-1 and TRBJ1-1; D not certain. V was clipped by 7 bases and J by 1 base, with 4 bases between them. The CDR3 runs 11 residues. Germline V gene data show CDR1 as MNHNS and CDR2 as SASEGT. The DNA for the CDR3 is TGTGCCAGCATGAGGAACACTGAAGCTTTCTTT. Translated: CASMRNTEAFF.

This chain connects TRBV11-2 to TRBJ2-3; D is perhaps TRBD2 (7 bases). Looked up from germline, CDR1 is SGHAT and CDR2 is FQNNGV. CDR3 length equals 19 residues. Trimming took off 0 bases at V and 4 bases at J, with 23 bases between the two ends. CDR3 protein: CASSLDQRGQGRVADTQYF. Written as DNA, the CDR3 is TGTGCCAGCAGCTTAGATCAGAGGGGCCAGGGGAGGGTTGCAGATACGCAGTATTTT.

This chain links TRBV15 with TRBJ2-5, with a tentative D call TRBD2 (5 bases). The CDR3 runs to 14 residues. V was clipped by 8 bases and J by 3 bases, with 16 bases between them. Germline CDR1 reads LNHNV; CDR2 reads YYDKDF (reference sequence). CDR3 sequence: CATGKGRAEETQYF. The CDR3 DNA reads as TGTGCCACCGGCAAAGGGCGGGCCGAAGAGACCCAGTACTTC.

The genes are TRBV15 and TRBJ2-1, with TRBD1 matching over 8 bases. The junction had 6 bases not matched to a gene; V was cut back by 5 bases and J by 6 bases. Germline V gene sequence: CDR1 LNHNV, CDR2 YYDKDF (reference sequence). The CDR3 length is 14 residues. Here the CDR3 reads CATSVRTGFNEQFF. DNA for the CDR3: TGTGCCACCAGCGTACGGACAGGGTTCAATGAGCAGTTCTTC.

This rearrangement joins TRBV30 to TRBJ2-7; perhaps TRBD2 as D (5 bases). Trimming cost V 2 bases and J 2 bases, with 7 bases left between them. Per germline, CDR1 GTSNPN and CDR2 SVGIG (reference sequence). The CDR3 is made up of 12 amino acids. The CDR3 is CAWSSGTYEQYF. As DNA, the CDR3 is TGTGCCTGGAGTTCCGGGACCTACGAGCAGTACTTC.

This clone was seen at least ten times. The genes are TRBV18 and TRBJ2-7, with 10 bases that match TRBD1. The trim removed 3 bases at V and 8 bases at J, leaving 4 bases unmatched. This CDR3 is 13 amino acids long. Germline lookup yields CDR1 KGHSH and CDR2 LQKENI. CDR3 protein: CASSPGQGGQQYV. The DNA for the CDR3 is TGTGCCAGCTCACCCGGACAGGGGGGGCAGCAGTACGTC.

The chain carries TRBV6-4 and TRBJ2-3; the match to TRBD2 covers 7 bases. This CDR3 region has 12 residues. Germline lookup yields CDR1 MRHNA and CDR2 SNTAGT. Losses at the gene ends were 4 bases for V and 6 bases for J; bases not matched to a gene: 1. The CDR3 bases are TGTGCCAGCAGTGTCGGGAGGGATACGCAGTATTTT. Its protein product is CASSVGRDTQYF.

The rearrangement joins TRBV12-3 or TRBV12-4 to TRBJ1-1; 10 bases line up with TRBD1. Trimming removed 9 bases from V and 4 bases from J; junction bases left unmatched: 5. The CDR3 has 13 amino acids. CDR3 sequence (DNA): TGTGCCAGTGGACAGGGGGTGGGCACTGAAGCTTTCTTT. This translates into CASGQGVGTEAFF.

This clone was picked up one time. The chain uses TRBV6-5 and TRBJ1-2; 9 positions agree with TRBD1. Trimming removed 5 bases from V and 8 bases from J; junction bases left unmatched: 6. CDR3 length: 13 amino acids. Germline V gene sequence: CDR1 MNHEY, CDR2 SVGAGI. Here the CDR3 DNA reads TGTGCCAGCAGTAAGGACAGGGGAGTAGGCTACACCTTC. Translation gives CASSKDRGVGYTF.

The chain links TRBV5-1 to TRBJ1-1, with TRBD1 as a possible D gene (5 bases). The V gene lost 4 bases and the J gene lost 2 bases, with 12 bases spanning the gap. In germline, CDR1 is SGHRS, CDR2 YFSETQ. CDR3 size: 14 residues. The CDR3 bases are TGCGCCAGCAGCCCCCAGGGTTCCAACACTGAAGCTTTCTTT. Amino acids: CASSPQGSNTEAFF.

The chain combines TRBV11-3 with TRBJ2-3; TRBD1 matches 7 bases. This CDR3 region has 15 residues. Losses at the gene ends were 5 bases for V and 0 bases for J; bases not matched to a gene: 5. CDR1 and CDR2 (germline): SGHNT, YENEEA. The CDR3 is CASSPEGASTDTQYF. The CDR3 DNA is TGTGCCAGCAGCCCCGAGGGGGCGAGCACAGATACGCAGTATTTT.

This clone was seen only a few times. The V call is TRBV19, the J call TRBJ1-5, with D possibly matching TRBD1 (6 bases). This CDR3 contains 13 residues. Germline CDR1 reads LNHDA; CDR2 reads SQIVND (reference sequence). The ends were cut back, 6 bases at V and 4 bases at J, with 10 bases in the middle. Here the CDR3 reads CASSFDRNQPQHF. CDR3 coding DNA: TGTGCCAGTAGCTTTGACAGGAATCAGCCCCAGCATTTT. Full variable domain (remainder filled in from reference TRBV19 and TRBJ1-5): DGGITQSPKYLFRKEGQNVTLSCEQNLNHDAMYWYRQDPGQGLRLIYYSQIVNDFQKGDIAEGYSVSREKKESFPLTVTSAQKNPTAFYLCASSFDRNQPQHFGDGTRLSIL.

J is TRBJ1-4 and V is TRBV5-4, with D possibly TRBD1 on 5 matching bases. Trimming removed 4 bases from V and 7 bases from J, with 11 bases in between. Germline V gene sequence: CDR1 SGHNT, CDR2 YYREEE (reference sequence). The CDR3 length is 13 residues. As DNA, the CDR3 is TGTGCCAGCAGCCCCGGGAGGGGTGAAAAACTGTTTTTT. This sequence encodes CASSPGRGEKLFF.